This TCR beta chain was obtained from a study of blood T cells in healthy people across ages. Study results and caveats: Possibly, changes in expanded clonotypes were confounded because donor CMV status was unknown. Among T cells, TCR beta diversity per million cells dropped roughly linearly as age rose.

This clonotype was detected only a few times. Its antigen is unknown. A second about 7 to 12 cycle PCR used barcoded and J-beta primers. TCRdb passed the 5' RACE reads through MiXCR, listing each CDR3 protein once. The repertoire consists of roughly 1,500,000 distinct CDR3 sequences, with about 35% occurring once and the leading ten covering 10% to 12%. V lost 7 bases to trimming and J lost 3 bases, with 13 bases between them. This CDR3 comprises 13 residues. From germline, CDR1 is KGHSH and CDR2 LQKENI. Sequencing was carried out using blood. This chain connects TRBV18 to TRBJ2-7; D is perhaps TRBD2 (5 bases). The TCR originated in a woman aged 25 to 45 in good health. The CDR3 loop is CASCFGIHYEQYF. CDR3 DNA sequence: TGTGCCAGCTGTTTCGGGATCCACTACGAGCAGTACTTC.